What follows are 12 T cell receptor beta chains derived from one specimen sequenced in a study of CD8+ T cells in alopecia areata. RNA was extracted and reverse transcribed into cDNA as the sequencing template. Sequencing used immunoSEQ multiplex PCR; TCRdb keeps in-frame clones, though not all of them. The sample lists approximately 150,000 clones, around 64% occurring once. The material sequenced was CD8+ T cells sorted from blood, taken at week 0. These receptor sequences come from a human donor with alopecia areata.

The gene calls are TRBV7-9 and TRBJ1-2; D uncertain. V was cut by 5 bases and J by 6 bases, with 16 bases left in between. The CDR3 length is 14 residues. Germline-derived CDR1 and CDR2 are SEHNR and FQNEAQ (reference sequence). CDR3 DNA sequence: TGTGCCAGCAGCCAACAAGGACTTTCGGATGGCTACACCTTC. It yields the protein CASSQQGLSDGYTF.

The V and J genes are TRBV11-2 and TRBJ2-3, with 11 nucleotides matching TRBD2. This CDR3 contains 16 residues. Unmatched junction bases numbered 5, after V lost 1 base and J lost 5 bases. The germline gives CDR1 SGHAT, CDR2 FQNNGV. The CDR3 reads CASSLVSGGAGDTQYF. The CDR3 nucleotides read TGTGCCAGCAGCTTAGTTAGCGGGGGGGCCGGAGATACGCAGTATTTT.

This clone came up a few times. The chain employs TRBV14 and TRBJ2-1; unclear D gene. CDR3 length: 14 residues. V gave up 1 base and J gave up 8 bases, with 12 bases separating them. From germline, CDR1 is SGHDN and CDR2 FVKESK. The chain's CDR3 is CASSQGATFYEQFF. The CDR3 DNA is TGTGCCAGCAGCCAAGGGGCGACTTTTTATGAGCAGTTCTTC.

As for this clone: Other nucleotide sequences in the sample specify the same CDR3. V is TRBV29-1 and J is TRBJ2-7; D is undetermined. The CDR3 runs 12 residues. The V gene lost 3 bases and the J gene lost 1 base, with 7 bases spanning the gap. Germline V gene lookup returns CDR1 SQVTM and CDR2 ANQGSEA. This chain's CDR3 is CSVEGRSYEQYF. CDR3 DNA: TGCAGCGTTGAGGGCAGGTCCTACGAGCAGTACTTC.

V gene TRBV5-6 combines with J gene TRBJ1-2, with 7 bases that match TRBD1. V was clipped by 3 bases and J by 8 bases; unmatched bases: 4. CDR1 SGHDT and CDR2 YYEEEE come from the germline V gene. This CDR3 region has 12 residues. DNA for the CDR3: TGTGCCAGCAGCTCAGGGGGTAAGGGCTACACCTTC. This gives the protein CASSSGGKGYTF.

In its sample, this clone was seen a few times. The rearrangement uses TRBV19 and TRBJ2-6; tentative D call: TRBD2 (5 bases). The CDR3 totals 14 residues. V lost 8 bases and J 2 bases, leaving 10 bases between the germline ends. Germline V gene sequence: CDR1 LNHDA, CDR2 SQIVND (reference sequence). The CDR3 spells CASQHGAGANVLTF. In DNA form, the CDR3 reads TGTGCCAGTCAGCACGGGGCTGGGGCCAACGTCCTGACTTTC.

The rearrangement uses TRBV30 and TRBJ1-5; a weak D match, TRBD1 (6 bases). This CDR3 comprises 14 residues. The germline V gene has CDR1 GTSNPN and CDR2 SVGIG (reference sequence). Trimming pared 2 bases from V and 3 bases from J, leaving 11 bases between. CDR3: CAWSIGGVNQPQHF. In DNA form, the CDR3 reads TGTGCCTGGAGTATAGGGGGGGTCAATCAGCCCCAGCATTTT. Full variable domain (remainder filled in from reference TRBV30 and TRBJ1-5): SQTIHQWPATLVQPVGSPLSLECTVEGTSNPNLYWYRQAAGRGLQLLFYSVGIGQISSEVPQNLSASRPQDRQFILSSKKLLLSDSGFYLCAWSIGGVNQPQHFGDGTRLSIL.

The CDR3 nucleotides are TGTGCCTGGAGCGCACTGGGGAGAGGGAACGAGGAGACCCAGTACTTC. It specifies CAWSALGRGNEETQYF. The V gene is TRBV30, the J gene TRBJ2-5; perhaps TRBD2 as D (5 bases). The CDR3 covers 16 residues. The ends were cut back, 3 bases at V and 5 bases at J, with 22 bases in the middle. CDR1 is GTSNPN and CDR2 is SVGIG in the germline V gene (reference sequence).

The rearrangement links TRBV27 to TRBJ1-1; 8 nucleotides agree with TRBD1. Germline trimming cut 5 bases from V and 2 bases from J; bases unmatched to any gene: 4. The germline V gene encodes CDR1 MNHEY and CDR2 SMNVEV (reference sequence). The CDR3 length is 14 residues. The CDR3 sequence: CASSPTGENTEAFF. The CDR3 DNA follows: TGTGCCAGCAGTCCGACAGGGGAAAACACTGAAGCTTTCTTT.

This sequence joins TRBV5-1 and TRBJ2-1, with unresolved D. The CDR3 is 12 residues long. V dropped 5 bases and J dropped 5 bases, with 8 bases sitting between them. The germline gives CDR1 SGHRS, CDR2 YFSETQ. CDR3 sequence reads: CASRDRDNEQFF. The CDR3, as DNA: TGCGCCAGCAGGGATAGGGACAATGAGCAGTTCTTC.

There are a few counts of this clone. The rearrangement links TRBV29-1 to TRBJ1-2, with no clear D. CDR1 and CDR2 (germline): SQVTM, ANQGSEA. The CDR3 has 12 residues. For the CDR3, the DNA is TGCGTAGCCCCGACGGGAGGCTATGGCTACACCTTC. Translating gives CVAPTGGYGYTF.

V gene TRBV27 combines with J gene TRBJ2-2; tentative D call: TRBD2 (5 bases). Trimming removed 8 bases at V and 0 bases at J, with 10 bases between. The CDR3 is made up of 14 amino acids. CDR1 is MNHEY and CDR2 is SMNVEV in the germline V gene (reference sequence). DNA for the CDR3: TGTGCCAGCGCGCCCGGGACGAACACCGGGGAGCTGTTTTTT. Amino acids: CASAPGTNTGELFF.